The source of this TCR beta chain is a study of CD4 T cells in relation to SARS-CoV-2 and coronaviruses. Study in general: TCR beta CDR3s were sequenced after roughly nine-day antigen culture of PBMCs. Study-level points and caveats: No crossreactivity against non-spike viral proteins was tested here.

Naive or memory CD4+ cells were cultured 1:1 with T cell-depleted PBMCs plus CEF. Survey-level TCR-beta sequencing used DNA from CEF-cultured naive and memory CD4+ T cells. TCRdb keeps only in-frame clones here, not all; method: immunoSEQ multiplex PCR. The sample consists of 35,000 or so clones, approximately 83% of them appearing once. V lost 2 bases to trimming and J lost 3 bases; unmatched junction nucleotides: 7. The CDR3 runs to 16 residues. The germline gives CDR1 SEHNR, CDR2 FQNEAQ (reference sequence). Of note for this clone: Its target is unknown.

The rearrangement joins TRBV7-9 to TRBJ2-1, with TRBD2 matching over 7 bases. Sequencing was carried out using naive CD4+ T cells from PBMCs, cultured in vitro. This sample's subset: naive CD4+ T cells isolated by negative enrichment. The TCR originated in an adult with COVID-19. CDR3 amino acids: CASSLSPLADYNEQFF. In DNA, the CDR3 is TGTGCCAGCAGCTTAAGTCCGCTAGCGGACTACAATGAGCAGTTCTTC. The complete variable domain, with remaining parts taken from reference TRBV7-9 and TRBJ2-1, reads DTGVSQNPRHKITKRGQNVTFRCDPISEHNRLYWYRQTLGQGPEFLTYFQNEAQLEKSRLLSDRFSAERPKGSFSTLEIQRTEQGDSAMYLCASSLSPLADYNEQFFGPGTRLTVL.